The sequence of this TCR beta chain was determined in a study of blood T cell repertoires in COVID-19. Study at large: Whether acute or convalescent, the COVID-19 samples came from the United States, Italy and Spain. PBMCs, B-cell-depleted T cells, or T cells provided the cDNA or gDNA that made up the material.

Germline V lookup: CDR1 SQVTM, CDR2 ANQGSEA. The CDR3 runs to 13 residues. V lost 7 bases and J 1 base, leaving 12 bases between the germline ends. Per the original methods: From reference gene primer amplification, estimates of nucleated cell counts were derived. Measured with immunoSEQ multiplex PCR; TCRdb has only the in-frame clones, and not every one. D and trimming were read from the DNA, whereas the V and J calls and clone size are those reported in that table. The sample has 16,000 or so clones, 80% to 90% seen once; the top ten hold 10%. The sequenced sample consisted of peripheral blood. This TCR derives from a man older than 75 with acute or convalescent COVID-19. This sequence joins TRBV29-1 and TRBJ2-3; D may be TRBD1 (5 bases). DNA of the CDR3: TGCAGCGGACTGACAGACGGCACAGATACGCAGTATTTT. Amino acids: CSGLTDGTDTQYF.